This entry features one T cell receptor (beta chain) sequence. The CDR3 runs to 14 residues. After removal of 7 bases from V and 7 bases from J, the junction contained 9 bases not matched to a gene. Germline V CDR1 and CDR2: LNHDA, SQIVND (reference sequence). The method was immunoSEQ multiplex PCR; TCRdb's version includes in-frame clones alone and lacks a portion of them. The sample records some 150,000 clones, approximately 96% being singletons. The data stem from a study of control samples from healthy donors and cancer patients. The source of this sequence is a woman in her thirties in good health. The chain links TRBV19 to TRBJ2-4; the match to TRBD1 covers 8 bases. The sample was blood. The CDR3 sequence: CASNEDRDLNIQYF. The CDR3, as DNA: TGTGCCAGTAATGAGGACAGGGACTTGAACATTCAGTACTTC.